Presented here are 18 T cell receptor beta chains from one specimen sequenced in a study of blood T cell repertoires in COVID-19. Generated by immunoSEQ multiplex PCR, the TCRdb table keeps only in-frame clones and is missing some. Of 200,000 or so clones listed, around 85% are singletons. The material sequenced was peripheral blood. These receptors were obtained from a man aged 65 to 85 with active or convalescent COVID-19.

CDR3 in amino acids: CASSVTGNKTF. CDR3 DNA: TGTGCCAGCAGTGTGACGGGGAATAAAACCTTC. V and J are TRBV2 and TRBJ1-2; D ambiguous. CDR3 size: 11 residues. Per the germline V gene, CDR1 is SNHLY and CDR2 is FYNNEI. Trimming pared 4 bases from V and 14 bases from J, leaving 14 bases between.

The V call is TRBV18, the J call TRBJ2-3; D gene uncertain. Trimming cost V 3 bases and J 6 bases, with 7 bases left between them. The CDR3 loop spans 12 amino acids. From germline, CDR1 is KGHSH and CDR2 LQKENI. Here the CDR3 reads CASSPLGDTQYF. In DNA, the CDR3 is TGTGCCAGCTCACCCCTCGGGGATACGCAGTATTTT. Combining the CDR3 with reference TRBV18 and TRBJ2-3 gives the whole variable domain NAGVMQNPRHLVRRRGQEARLRCSPMKGHSHVYWYRQLPEEGLKFMVYLQKENIIDESGMPKERFSAEFPKEGPSILRIQQVVRGDSAAYFCASSPLGDTQYFGPGTRLTVL.

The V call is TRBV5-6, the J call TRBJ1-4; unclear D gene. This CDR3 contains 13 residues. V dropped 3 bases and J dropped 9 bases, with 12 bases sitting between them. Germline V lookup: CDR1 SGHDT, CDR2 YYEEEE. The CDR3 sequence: CASSYGRAQKLFF. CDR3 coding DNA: TGTGCCAGCAGCTATGGGCGGGCCCAAAAACTGTTTTTT.

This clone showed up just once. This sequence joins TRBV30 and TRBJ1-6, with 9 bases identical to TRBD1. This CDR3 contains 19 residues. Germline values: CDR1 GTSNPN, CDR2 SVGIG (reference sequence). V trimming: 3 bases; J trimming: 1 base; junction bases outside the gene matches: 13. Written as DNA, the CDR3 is TGTGCCTGGAGCGTCCTGACAGGGGGATTCCTTTCCTATAATTCACCCCTCCACTTT. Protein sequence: CAWSVLTGGFLSYNSPLHF.

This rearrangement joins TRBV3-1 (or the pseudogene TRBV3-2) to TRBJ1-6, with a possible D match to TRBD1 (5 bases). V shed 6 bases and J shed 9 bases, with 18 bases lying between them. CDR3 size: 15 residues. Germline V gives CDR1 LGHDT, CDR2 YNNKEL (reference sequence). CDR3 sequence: CASSDGHAGSSPLHF. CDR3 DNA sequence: TGTGCCAGCAGTGACGGACATGCCGGATCTTCACCCCTCCACTTT.

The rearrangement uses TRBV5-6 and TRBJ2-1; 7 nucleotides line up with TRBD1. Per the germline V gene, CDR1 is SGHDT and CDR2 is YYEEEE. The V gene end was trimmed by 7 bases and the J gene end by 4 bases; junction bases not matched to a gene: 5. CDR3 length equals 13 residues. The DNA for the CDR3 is TGTGCCAGCGCGGACAGGCGTTACAATGAGCAGTTCTTC. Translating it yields CASADRRYNEQFF.

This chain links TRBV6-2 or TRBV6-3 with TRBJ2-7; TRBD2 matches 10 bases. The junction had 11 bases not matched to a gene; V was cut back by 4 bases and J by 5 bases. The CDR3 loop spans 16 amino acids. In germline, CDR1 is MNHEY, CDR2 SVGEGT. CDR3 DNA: TGTGCCAGCAGTTCCTTTCGGGCTAGCGGGAGTCACGAGCAGTACTTC. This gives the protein CASSSFRASGSHEQYF.

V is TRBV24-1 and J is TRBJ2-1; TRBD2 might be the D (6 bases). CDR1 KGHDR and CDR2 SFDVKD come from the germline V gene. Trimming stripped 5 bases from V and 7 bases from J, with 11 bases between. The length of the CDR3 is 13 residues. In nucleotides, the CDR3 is TGTGCCACCAGTGGGGTCGGGGGTAATGAGCAGTTCTTC. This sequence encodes CATSGVGGNEQFF.

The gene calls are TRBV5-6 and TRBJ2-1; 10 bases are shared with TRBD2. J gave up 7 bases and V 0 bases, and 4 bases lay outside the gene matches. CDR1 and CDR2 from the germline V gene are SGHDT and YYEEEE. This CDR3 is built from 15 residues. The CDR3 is CASSLGLAGVNEQFF. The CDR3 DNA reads TGTGCCAGCAGCTTGGGGCTAGCGGGGGTAAATGAGCAGTTCTTC. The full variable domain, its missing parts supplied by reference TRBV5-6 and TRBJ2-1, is DAGVTQSPTHLIKTRGQQVTLRCSPKSGHDTVSWYQQALGQGPQFIFQYYEEEERQRGNFPDRFSGHQFPNYSSELNVNALLLGDSALYLCASSLGLAGVNEQFFGPGTRLTVL.

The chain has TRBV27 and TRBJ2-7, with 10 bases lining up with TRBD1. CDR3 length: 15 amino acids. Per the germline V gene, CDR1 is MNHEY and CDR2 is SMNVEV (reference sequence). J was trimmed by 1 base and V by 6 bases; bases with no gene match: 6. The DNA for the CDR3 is TGTGCCAGCAGACTCACGGGACAGGGGTCCTACGAGCAGTACTTC. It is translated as CASRLTGQGSYEQYF.

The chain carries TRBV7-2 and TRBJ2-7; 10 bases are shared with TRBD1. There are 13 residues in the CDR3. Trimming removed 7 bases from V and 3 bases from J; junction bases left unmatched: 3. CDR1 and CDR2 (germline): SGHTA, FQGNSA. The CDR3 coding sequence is TGTGCCAGCACTGGACAGGGGGACTACGAGCAGTACTTC. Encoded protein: CASTGQGDYEQYF.

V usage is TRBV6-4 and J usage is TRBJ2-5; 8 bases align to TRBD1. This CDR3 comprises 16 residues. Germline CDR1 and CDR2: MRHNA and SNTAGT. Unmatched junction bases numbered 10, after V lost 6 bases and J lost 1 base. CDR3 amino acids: CASRRDAGGFQETQYF. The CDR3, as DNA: TGTGCCAGCAGGAGGGACGCAGGGGGCTTCCAAGAGACCCAGTACTTC.

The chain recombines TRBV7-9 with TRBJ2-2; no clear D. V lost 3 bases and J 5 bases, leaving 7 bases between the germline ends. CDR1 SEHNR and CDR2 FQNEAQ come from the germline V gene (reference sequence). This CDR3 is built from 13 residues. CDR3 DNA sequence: TGTGCCAGCAGCTTCCGAGAAACCGGGGAGCTGTTTTTT. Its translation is CASSFRETGELFF.

The CDR3 spells CSASALAGVQDTQYF. CDR3 nucleotides: TGCAGTGCTAGTGCCCTAGCGGGGGTGCAAGATACGCAGTATTTT. The chain has TRBV20-1 and TRBJ2-3; 10 bases are shared with TRBD2. The trim removed 3 bases at V and 5 bases at J, leaving 8 bases unmatched. The CDR3 has 15 residues. The germline gives CDR1 DFQATT, CDR2 SNEGSKA (reference sequence).

CDR3 DNA sequence: TGTGCCAGCAGTGAGGGGGGCAGGGGGAATGAAAAACTGTTTTTT. Translation gives CASSEGGRGNEKLFF. This chain uses TRBV2 with TRBJ1-4; 7 nucleotides line up with TRBD1. This CDR3 spans 15 amino acids. Trimming removed 3 bases from V and 5 bases from J; junction bases left unmatched: 6. CDR1 and CDR2 from the germline V gene are SNHLY and FYNNEI.

The CDR3 region is CASSPSGVETQYF. In DNA, the CDR3 is TGTGCCAGCAGCCCTTCCGGGGTTGAGACCCAGTACTTC. The genes are TRBV3-1 (or the pseudogene TRBV3-2) and TRBJ2-5; D perhaps matches TRBD2 (5 bases). V gave up 4 bases and J gave up 5 bases, with 11 bases separating them. Germline loops: CDR1 LGHDT, CDR2 YNNKEL (reference sequence). CDR3 length: 13 amino acids.

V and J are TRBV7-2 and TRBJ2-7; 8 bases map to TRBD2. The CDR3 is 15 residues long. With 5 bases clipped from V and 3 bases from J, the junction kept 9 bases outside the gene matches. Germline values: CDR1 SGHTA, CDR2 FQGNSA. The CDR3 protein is CASSQEAGEYYEQYF. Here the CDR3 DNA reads TGTGCCAGCAGCCAGGAAGCGGGAGAGTACTACGAGCAGTACTTC.

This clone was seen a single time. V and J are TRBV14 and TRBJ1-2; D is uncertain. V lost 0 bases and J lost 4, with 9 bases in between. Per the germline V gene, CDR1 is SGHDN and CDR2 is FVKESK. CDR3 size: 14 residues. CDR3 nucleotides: TGTGCCAGCAGCCAAGATCTTGGCCCCTATGGCTACACCTTC. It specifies CASSQDLGPYGYTF.